The entry below describes one T cell receptor beta chain. Antigen: not known. This sample is part of a study of Graves' ophthalmopathy and Graves' hyperthyroidism. Hyperthyroidism cases were recent diagnoses of under 2 months' duration in people aged 18 to 65. Transcripts of RNA were the source for amplifying TCR beta CDR3 regions. After a first-round RT-PCR with HTBI primers, a second-round multiplex PCR was run. One entry per CDR3 protein results from TCRdb running MiXCR on the multiplex PCR reads. Here the sample spans roughly 1.1 million distinct CDR3 sequences, 35% to 45% being singletons. Deletions cut 6 bases from V and 8 bases from J, with 20 bases between. Looked up from germline, CDR1 is LNHDA and CDR2 is SQIVND (reference sequence). CDR3 length equals 16 residues. Notes on the study in general: Discrimination between ophthalmopathy and stable hyperthyroidism by a 13-signature model showed 87.88% sensitivity and about 84% specificity.

Sequenced material: peripheral blood or thyroid tissue (not recorded which). The chain combines TRBV19 with TRBJ1-6; D perhaps matches TRBD1 (5 bases). The sequence came from an adult man with Graves' hyperthyroidism. The DNA for the CDR3 is TGTGCCAGTAGCACGCTCCGGGACCGGACGGATTCACCCCTCCACTTT. Translation gives CASSTLRDRTDSPLHF.